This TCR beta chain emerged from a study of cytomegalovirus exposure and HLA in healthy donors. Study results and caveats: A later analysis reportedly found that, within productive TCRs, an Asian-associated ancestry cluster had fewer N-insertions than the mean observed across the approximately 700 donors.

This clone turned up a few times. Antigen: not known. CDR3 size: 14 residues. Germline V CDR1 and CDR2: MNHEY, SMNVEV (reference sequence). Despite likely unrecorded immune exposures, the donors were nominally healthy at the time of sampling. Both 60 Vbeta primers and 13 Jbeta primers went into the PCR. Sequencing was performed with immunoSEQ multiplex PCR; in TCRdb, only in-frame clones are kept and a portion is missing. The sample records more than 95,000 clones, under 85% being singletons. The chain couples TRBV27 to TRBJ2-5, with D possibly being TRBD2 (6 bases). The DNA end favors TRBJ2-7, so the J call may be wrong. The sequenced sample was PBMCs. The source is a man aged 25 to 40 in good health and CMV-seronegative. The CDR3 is CASSSGLLTYEQYF. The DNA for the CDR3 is TGTGCCAGCAGTTCGGGACTCCTCACTTACGAGCAGTACTTC.